This is a list of T cell receptor beta chains from one sample in a study of human T cells and chemical hapten exposure. Via MiXCR, TCRdb re-called the 5' RACE reads, giving one row per CDR3 protein. The profile shows over 70,000 distinct CDR3 sequences, approximately 15% of them singletons. These receptors all come from a female donor in good health. Each CDR3 is given with its conserved first and last residue. Each record gives: V gene, clone size, D gene, J gene, CDR3 protein, CDR3 DNA. The D gene is left open where the match is weak. Clone sizes are given selectively: once, few, many, or a class where the clone is expanded.

TRBV28,NA,NA,TRBJ1-1,CASRPRMNTEAFF,TGTGCCAGCAGACCAAGAATGAACACTGAAGCTTTCTTT
TRBV5-4,NA,NA,TRBJ1-6,CASSFADPNSPLHF,TGTGCCAGCAGCTTCGCAGATCCAAATTCACCCCTCCACTTT
TRBV20-1,many,TRBD2,TRBJ2-2,CSARRSDTSGSGTGELFF,TGCAGTGCTAGACGGTCGGACACTAGCGGGAGCGGCACCGGGGAGCTGTTTTTT
TRBV6-2/TRBV6-3,few,NA,TRBJ2-1,CATKTPGGYYNEQFF,TGTGCCACCAAAACGCCGGGGGGCTATTACAATGAGCAGTTCTTC
TRBV7-6,few,TRBD1,TRBJ1-1,CASSFTTGDQAFF,TGTGCCAGCAGCTTCACGACAGGGGATCAAGCTTTCTTT
TRBV5-4,few,NA,TRBJ1-1,CASSRTGLQRMNTEAFF,TGTGCCAGCAGCCGTACAGGGCTTCAGAGGATGAACACTGAAGCTTTCTTT
TRBV6-5,few,NA,TRBJ2-5,CASSYSRWRVEETQYF,TGTGCCAGCAGTTACTCGAGGTGGAGGGTGGAAGAGACCCAGTACTTC
TRBV3-1,many,NA,TRBJ1-4,CASSQVSDEKLFF,TGTGCCAGCAGCCAAGTGTCCGATGAAAAACTGTTTTTT
TRBV4-1,many,NA,TRBJ2-7,CASSQPTRGYEQYF,TGCGCCAGCAGCCAACCTACGCGTGGGTACGAGCAGTACTTC
TRBV9,NA,NA,TRBJ1-6,CASSSDGLGGSPLHF,TGTGCCAGCAGCTCCGACGGACTTGGGGGTTCACCCCTCCACTTT
TRBV9,NA,TRBD2,TRBJ2-1,CASSPTISGRGNEQFF,TGTGCCAGCAGCCCAACAATTAGCGGGAGGGGTAATGAGCAGTTCTTC
TRBV10-3,NA,NA,TRBJ2-3,CAINRQGRSTDTQYF,TGTGCCATCAATAGGCAGGGCCGCAGCACAGATACGCAGTATTTT
TRBV20-1,NA,TRBD1,TRBJ2-5,CSAYDPRGQETQYF,TGCAGTGCTTACGACCCCAGGGGGCAAGAGACCCAGTACTTC
TRBV5-1,many,NA,TRBJ2-3,CASSFLSTDTQYF,TGCGCCAGCAGCTTTCTTAGCACAGATACGCAGTATTTT
TRBV5-1,NA,NA,TRBJ1-1,CASSWAPDGATEAFF,TGCGCCAGCAGCTGGGCCCCGGACGGGGCCACTGAAGCTTTCTTT
TRBV24-1,few,TRBD1,TRBJ1-5,CATSAPGQGSQPQHF,TGTGCCACCAGTGCTCCAGGACAGGGTAGTCAGCCCCAGCATTTT
TRBV19,many,NA,TRBJ1-5,CASSMDANGNQPQHF,TGTGCCAGTAGTATGGACGCCAATGGCAATCAGCCCCAGCATTTT
TRBV2,NA,NA,TRBJ1-3,CAGGGISGNTIYF,TGTGCCGGGGGGGGGATCTCTGGAAACACCATATATTTT
TRBV29-1,few,NA,TRBJ1-5,CSVDGGFNQPQHF,TGCAGCGTTGACGGAGGATTTAATCAGCCCCAGCATTTT
TRBV28,few,NA,TRBJ1-1,CASRQDTLLNTEAFF,TGTGCCAGCAGACAAGATACCCTCTTGAACACTGAAGCTTTCTTT
TRBV4-2,NA,NA,TRBJ2-6,CASSQGGEGANVLTF,TGTGCCAGCAGCCAAGGGGGAGAGGGGGCCAACGTCCTGACTTTC
TRBV18,NA,TRBD1,TRBJ1-1,CASSPQGARTEAFF,TGTGCCAGCTCACCACAGGGGGCTCGGACTGAAGCTTTCTTT
TRBV5-1,few,NA,TRBJ2-2,CASSYPLAGELFF,TGCGCCAGCAGCTACCCCCTCGCCGGGGAGCTGTTTTTT
TRBV20-1,NA,TRBD2,TRBJ2-1,CSARDPRGRGNEQFF,TGCAGTGCTAGAGATCCCCGCGGGAGAGGCAATGAGCAGTTCTTC
TRBV4-3,NA,NA,TRBJ2-3,CASSPERKRSDTQYF,TGCGCCAGCAGCCCCGAGAGAAAGCGGTCGGATACGCAGTATTTT
TRBV29-1,few,NA,TRBJ2-3,CSVDGTGKGDTQYF,TGCAGCGTTGACGGGACTGGTAAGGGGGATACGCAGTATTTT
TRBV7-8,few,NA,TRBJ1-3,CASSLNAGSGNTIYF,TGTGCCAGCAGCTTAAATGCAGGCTCTGGAAACACCATATATTTT
TRBV28,few,NA,TRBJ2-1,CASSSISRGKPLQEEQFF,TGTGCCAGCAGTTCTATCTCCCGCGGGAAACCTCTACAGGAGGAGCAGTTCTTC
TRBV5-5,NA,TRBD2,TRBJ2-1,CASSLEVAGGPWIGEQFF,TGTGCCAGCAGCTTGGAGGTAGCGGGAGGGCCGTGGATTGGAGAGCAGTTCTTC
TRBV12-3/TRBV12-4,few,NA,TRBJ1-3,CASSRLEGRNTIYF,TGTGCCAGCAGTCGACTAGAAGGGAGGAACACCATATATTTT
TRBV29-1,NA,TRBD2,TRBJ2-1,CSVEELGTIYNEQFF,TGCAGCGTTGAAGAACTCGGGACTATTTACAATGAGCAGTTCTTC
TRBV6-6,many,TRBD1,TRBJ1-2,CASSRPLTGGYDDGYTF,TGTGCCAGCAGCCGTCCCCTGACAGGGGGCTACGACGATGGCTACACCTTC
TRBV27,few,TRBD1,TRBJ1-5,CASSYDRGSGRPQHF,TGTGCCAGCAGTTACGACAGGGGGTCCGGGCGGCCCCAGCATTTT
TRBV28,few,TRBD1,TRBJ2-7,CASSASSTGVEQYF,TGTGCCAGCAGTGCCTCCTCCACAGGGGTCGAGCAGTACTTC
TRBV27,few,NA,TRBJ1-6,CASSLSHNSPLHF,TGTGCCAGCAGTTTATCGCATAATTCACCCCTCCACTTT
TRBV7-2,NA,TRBD2,TRBJ2-7,CASSFRLAGEQYF,TGTGCCAGCAGCTTTAGACTAGCGGGTGAGCAGTACTTC
TRBV5-4,few,NA,TRBJ2-7,CASSQGRLDSYEQYF,TGTGCCAGCAGCCAGGGTCGACTTGACTCCTACGAGCAGTACTTC
TRBV4-2,NA,TRBD1,TRBJ1-4,CASSQGGTGDNEKLFF,TGTGCCAGCAGCCAAGGGGGAACAGGGGATAATGAAAAACTGTTTTTT
TRBV18,NA,NA,TRBJ2-6,CASSFSPSGANVLTF,TGTGCCAGCTCCTTTTCTCCTTCTGGGGCCAACGTCCTGACTTTC
TRBV7-2,NA,NA,TRBJ2-3,CASSSSGPDTQYF,TGTGCCAGCAGCTCAAGCGGACCAGATACGCAGTATTTT
TRBV2,many,NA,TRBJ1-5,CASSVQSNQPQHF,TGTGCCAGCAGTGTCCAGAGCAATCAGCCCCAGCATTTT
TRBV7-9,few,NA,TRBJ2-3,CASSLASTSPTDTQYF,TGTGCCAGCAGCTTAGCTTCGACCTCCCCCACAGATACGCAGTATTTT
TRBV5-1,few,NA,TRBJ2-2,CASSIGTNTGELFF,TGCGCCAGCAGCATCGGGACTAACACCGGGGAGCTGTTTTTT
TRBV9,many,TRBD1,TRBJ2-5,CASSLTGGGFWETQYF,TGTGCCAGCAGCCTCACAGGGGGCGGGTTTTGGGAGACCCAGTACTTC
TRBV18,NA,TRBD2,TRBJ2-2,CASSRTSGANTGELFF,TGTGCCAGCTCTCGGACTAGCGGGGCGAACACCGGGGAGCTGTTTTTT
TRBV7-8,few,TRBD1,TRBJ1-5,CASSRDRANQPQHF,TGTGCCAGCAGTCGGGACAGGGCCAATCAGCCCCAGCATTTT
TRBV30,NA,TRBD1,TRBJ1-2,CAWGQGGRGRYTF,TGTGCCTGGGGACAGGGCGGGAGAGGACGGTACACCTTC
TRBV12-5,few,TRBD1,TRBJ1-1,CASGPGTVPEAFF,TGTGCTAGTGGCCCCGGGACAGTCCCTGAAGCTTTCTTT
TRBV23-1,many,NA,TRBJ1-5,CASSQSGQGGCQPQHF,TGCGCCAGCAGTCAATCGGGGCAGGGAGGATGCCAGCCCCAGCATTTT
TRBV4-3,few,NA,TRBJ1-2,CASSQEGTPGELYGYTF,TGCGCCAGCAGCCAAGAAGGCACACCGGGCGAACTCTATGGCTACACCTTC
TRBV7-2,NA,TRBD1,TRBJ2-3,CASSLGQGMDTQYF,TGTGCCAGCAGCTTAGGACAGGGGATGGATACGCAGTATTTT
TRBV28,NA,NA,TRBJ2-1,CASSFDGSSYNEQFF,TGTGCCAGCAGTTTTGACGGGAGCTCCTACAATGAGCAGTTCTTC
TRBV3-1,NA,NA,TRBJ2-3,CASSQDQEDTQYF,TGTGCCAGCAGCCAAGATCAGGAAGATACGCAGTATTTT
TRBV7-9,NA,NA,TRBJ1-6,CASSFGRGNSPLHF,TGTGCCAGCAGCTTTGGCAGGGGAAATTCACCCCTCCACTTT
TRBV7-2,few,NA,TRBJ1-3,CASSLMGNTIYF,TGTGCCAGCAGCTTAATGGGAAACACCATATATTTT
TRBV7-2,NA,NA,TRBJ2-1,CASSLKGLYNEQFF,TGTGCCAGCAGCTTAAAGGGGCTCTACAATGAGCAGTTCTTC
TRBV13,once,NA,TRBJ2-3,CASSFSGSTDTQYF,TGTGCCAGCAGCTTTAGCGGAAGCACAGATACGCAGTATTTT
TRBV6-6,few,NA,TRBJ1-3,CASLRESSGNTIYF,TGTGCCAGCCTCAGGGAGTCCTCTGGAAACACCATATATTTT
TRBV12-3/TRBV12-4,few,NA,TRBJ1-2,CASSLARGAANYGYTF,TGTGCCAGCAGTTTAGCGCGGGGGGCAGCTAACTATGGCTACACCTTC
TRBV3-1,few,NA,TRBJ2-5,CASSFTEVERETQYF,TGTGCCAGCAGCTTCACTGAGGTCGAACGGGAGACCCAGTACTTC